This T cell receptor beta chain came from a study of TIL therapy for anti-PD-1-resistant metastatic lung cancer. In the study overall: Tumors were harvested before any PD-1/PD-L1 blockade. Median tumor PD-L1 proportion score was 6%.

This clone has only one observation. This was the immunoSEQ v3 assay. Sequencing depth was 1.5 million to 2 million read pairs for survey level, roughly 4.5-6 million for deep. Sequencing was performed with immunoSEQ multiplex PCR; in TCRdb, only in-frame clones are kept and a portion is missing. The sample has 20,000 to 25,000 clones; about 70% are singletons. The CDR3 runs 18 residues. Germline V lookup: CDR1 SGHTA, CDR2 FQGNSA. Trimming left V 4 bases short and J 5 bases short, with 25 bases between. Specified time point: pre-treatment sample, taken before nivolumab and TIL therapy. Adults with stage 4 NSCLC were enrolled in a phase I trial.

The TCR was taken from a person between 25 and 79 years old with non-small cell lung cancer. The chain has TRBV7-2 and TRBJ2-3; D possibly corresponds to TRBD1 (6 bases). This material consisted of blood, taken at baseline. In DNA, the CDR3 is TGTGCCAGCAGCTCATACCCGTTCACCCGGGACACTGAAGATACGCAGTATTTT. It translates to CASSSYPFTRDTEDTQYF.